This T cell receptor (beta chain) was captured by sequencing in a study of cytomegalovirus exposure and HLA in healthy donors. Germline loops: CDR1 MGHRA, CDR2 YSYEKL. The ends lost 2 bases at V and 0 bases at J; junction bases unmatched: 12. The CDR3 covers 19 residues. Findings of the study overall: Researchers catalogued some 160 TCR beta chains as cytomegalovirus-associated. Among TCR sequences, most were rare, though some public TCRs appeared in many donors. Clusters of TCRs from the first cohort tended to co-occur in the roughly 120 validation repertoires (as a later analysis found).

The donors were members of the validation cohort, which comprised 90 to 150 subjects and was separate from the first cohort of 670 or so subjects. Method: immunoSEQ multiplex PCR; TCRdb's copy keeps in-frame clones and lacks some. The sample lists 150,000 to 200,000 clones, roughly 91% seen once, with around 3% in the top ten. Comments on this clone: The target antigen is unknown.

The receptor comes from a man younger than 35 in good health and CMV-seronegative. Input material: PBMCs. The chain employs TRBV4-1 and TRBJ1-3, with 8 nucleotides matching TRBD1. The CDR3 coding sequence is TGCGCCAGCAGCCAACCGACAGGGGACTCCTCAGACTCTGGAAACACCATATATTTT. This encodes CASSQPTGDSSDSGNTIYF.